A single sample gave rise to the 8 T cell receptor beta chains below, sequenced in a study of cytomegalovirus exposure and HLA in healthy donors. PCR employed 60 Vbeta and 13 Jbeta primers. Sequencing was performed with immunoSEQ multiplex PCR; in TCRdb, only in-frame clones are kept and a portion is missing. The repertoire includes 150,000 to 200,000 clones, approximately 78% of them detected once, and less than 15% sits in the top ten. Sequenced input: PBMCs. The source is a woman aged 25 to 39 in good health and CMV-seropositive.

This clone was counted a few times. The V call is TRBV7-8, the J call TRBJ2-7; 9 bases fit TRBD1. The germline CDR1 and CDR2 sequences are SGHVS and FQNEAQ. Trimming took 6 bases from V and 7 from J; bases not matched to a gene: 7. The CDR3 has 13 amino acids. Here the CDR3 DNA reads TGTGCCAGCAGTTACTCGGACAGGGGTGAGCAGTACTTC. This codes for CASSYSDRGEQYF.

The chain combines TRBV19 with TRBJ1-5; 10 bases fit TRBD1. V lost 7 bases, J lost 7 bases, and 7 bases stayed unmatched. This CDR3 has 14 residues. The germline V gene has CDR1 LNHDA and CDR2 SQIVND (reference sequence). The CDR3 DNA sequence: TGTGCCAGTACCGGACAGGGGGTAGCCCAGCCCCAGCATTTT. It is translated as CASTGQGVAQPQHF.

The J gene is TRBJ2-7, the V gene TRBV15; 9 bases are a match to TRBD2. J was trimmed by 4 bases and V by 3 bases; bases with no gene match: 4. The CDR3 is 14 residues long. The germline V gene has CDR1 LNHNV and CDR2 YYDKDF (reference sequence). The CDR3 nucleotides read TGTGCCACCAGCAGGGCGGGAGGGGGATACGAGCAGTACTTC. Encoded protein: CATSRAGGGYEQYF.

The V gene is TRBV5-1, the J gene TRBJ2-2; 11 bases are shared with TRBD2. CDR1 is SGHRS and CDR2 is YFSETQ in the germline V gene. J gave up 3 bases and V 4 bases, and 14 bases lay outside the gene matches. The CDR3 spans 19 residues. The DNA of the CDR3 is TGCGCCAGCAGCGATATAGCGGGAGGGCCGTCCTTGTACACCGGGGAGCTGTTTTTT. It yields the protein CASSDIAGGPSLYTGELFF.

The chain employs TRBV4-1 and TRBJ1-5; TRBD1 matches at 8 bases. Germline V gene lookup returns CDR1 MGHRA and CDR2 YSYEKL. Germline trimming cut 0 bases from V and 5 bases from J; bases unmatched to any gene: 3. This CDR3 region has 15 residues. The CDR3 DNA sequence: TGCGCCAGCAGCCAAGAGGACAGGGCATATCAGCCCCAGCATTTT. Translated, it gives CASSQEDRAYQPQHF.

The rearrangement joins TRBV5-1 to TRBJ2-7; D may be TRBD1 (6 bases). The germline V gene has CDR1 SGHRS and CDR2 YFSETQ. V lost 1 base, J lost 3 bases, and 8 bases lay in between. The CDR3 length is 13 residues. The CDR3 loop is CASSLTQGYEQYF. Here the CDR3 DNA reads TGCGCCAGCAGCTTGACACAGGGCTACGAGCAGTACTTC.

This clone was observed a handful of times. This chain links TRBV30 with TRBJ2-5; the match to TRBD2 covers 11 bases. Trimming took 2 bases from V and 2 from J; bases not matched to a gene: 7. The germline gives CDR1 GTSNPN, CDR2 SVGIG (reference sequence). The CDR3 runs to 16 residues. This CDR3 reads CAWSFSLAGGQETQYF. In DNA, the CDR3 is TGTGCCTGGAGTTTCTCGCTAGCGGGAGGTCAAGAGACCCAGTACTTC.

This clone was seen only once. This chain uses TRBV6-5 with TRBJ2-7, with D hard to call. The CDR3 is 13 amino acids. V dropped 2 bases and J dropped 1 base, with 6 bases sitting between them. Germline V CDR1 and CDR2: MNHEY, SVGAGI. CDR3 nucleotides: TGTGCCAGCAGTTACGCGGATTCCTACGAGCAGTACTTC. This sequence encodes CASSYADSYEQYF.